This TCR beta chain is from a study of blood T cell repertoires in COVID-19. Study-wide context: Acute and convalescent COVID-19 specimens originated in the United States, Italy and Spain. Sources were T cells, B-cell-depleted T cells, or PBMCs; the material itself was cDNA or gDNA.

Authors' analysis steps: Estimated nucleated cell counts came from reference gene primer amplification. Sequenced by immunoSEQ multiplex PCR; TCRdb stores in-frame clones only, minus some. V and J calls and clone size are those listed in that table; D and trimming were worked out from the DNA. The sample lists 360,000 or so clones; roughly 91% were seen once. The age range of participants was 18 to 89 years, with residence in about 25 US areas. The CDR3 runs to 18 residues. Trimming took off 3 bases at V and 1 base at J, with 22 bases between the two ends. Looked up from germline, CDR1 is LNHDA and CDR2 is SQIVND (reference sequence).

The J gene is TRBJ2-7, the V gene TRBV19, with a weak D call TRBD1 (5 bases). Sequenced material: PBMCs or T cells enriched from blood (not recorded which). The clonotype originates from a woman aged 25 to 39 who had recovered from COVID-19. The CDR3 sequence: CASSILFVAGRISYEQYF. DNA for the CDR3: TGTGCCAGTAGTATTTTATTCGTGGCAGGGCGGATTTCCTACGAGCAGTACTTC.